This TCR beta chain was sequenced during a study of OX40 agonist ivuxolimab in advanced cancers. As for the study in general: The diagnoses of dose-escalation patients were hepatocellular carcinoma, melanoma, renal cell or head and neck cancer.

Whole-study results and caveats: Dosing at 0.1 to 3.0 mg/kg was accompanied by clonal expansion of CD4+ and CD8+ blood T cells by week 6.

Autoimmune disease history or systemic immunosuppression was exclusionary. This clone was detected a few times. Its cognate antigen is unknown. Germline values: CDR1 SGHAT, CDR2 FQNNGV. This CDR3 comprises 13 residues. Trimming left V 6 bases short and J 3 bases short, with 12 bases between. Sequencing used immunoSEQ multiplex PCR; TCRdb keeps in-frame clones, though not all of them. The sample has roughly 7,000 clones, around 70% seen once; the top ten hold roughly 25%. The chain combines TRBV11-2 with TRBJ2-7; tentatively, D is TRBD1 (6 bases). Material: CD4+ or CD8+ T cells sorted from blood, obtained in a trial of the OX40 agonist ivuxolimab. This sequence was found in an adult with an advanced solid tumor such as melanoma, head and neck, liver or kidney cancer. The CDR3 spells CASRHGQFYEQYF. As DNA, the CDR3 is TGTGCCAGCAGACACGGACAGTTCTACGAGCAGTACTTC. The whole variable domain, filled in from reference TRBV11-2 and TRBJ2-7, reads EAGVAQSPRYKIIEKRQSVAFWCNPISGHATLYWYQQILGQGPKLLIQFQNNGVVDDSQLPKDRFSAERLKGVDSTLKIQPAKLEDSAVYLCASRHGQFYEQYFGPGTRLTVT.